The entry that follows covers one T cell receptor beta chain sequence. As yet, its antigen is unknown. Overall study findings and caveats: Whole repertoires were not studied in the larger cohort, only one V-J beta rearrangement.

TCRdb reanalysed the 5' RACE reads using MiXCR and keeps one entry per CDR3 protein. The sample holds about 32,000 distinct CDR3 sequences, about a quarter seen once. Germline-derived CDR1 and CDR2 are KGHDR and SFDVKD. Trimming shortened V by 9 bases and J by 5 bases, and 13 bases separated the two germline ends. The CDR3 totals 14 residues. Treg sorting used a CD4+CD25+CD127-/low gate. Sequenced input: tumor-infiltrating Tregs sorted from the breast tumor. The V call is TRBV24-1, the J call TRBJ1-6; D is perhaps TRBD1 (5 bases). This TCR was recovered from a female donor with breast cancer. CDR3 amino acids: CATATQVHNSPLHF. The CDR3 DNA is TGTGCCACCGCTACACAGGTTCATAATTCACCCCTCCACTTT.